The rows below give T cell receptor beta chains drawn from one sample of a study of T cell responses to AZD1222 COVID-19 vaccine. Libraries were prepared by immunoSEQ multiplex PCR; TCRdb keeps only in-frame clonotypes and omits some of them. The sample lists about 180,000 clones, about 90% occurring once. Sequencing used peripheral blood, obtained on day 0 of AZD1222 vaccination. The origin of the receptors is an adult in good health. Both conserved end residues are part of each CDR3. The D gene is left open where the match is weak. Some rows have no size entry. The others give once, few or many, or a class for an expanded clone.

j_call: TRBJ1-6
d_call: TRBD1
v_call: TRBV15
clone_size: NA
cdr3_aa: CATTTGQGLNSPLHF
cdr3_nt: TGTGCCACCACCACGGGACAGGGATTAAATTCACCCCTCCACTTT

j_call: TRBJ2-3
d_call: NA
v_call: TRBV5-1
clone_size: once
cdr3_aa: CASSTGNYDYTDTQYF
cdr3_nt: TGCGCCAGCAGCACAGGGAACTACGATTACACAGATACGCAGTATTTT

j_call: TRBJ1-1
d_call: TRBD1
v_call: TRBV18
clone_size: NA
cdr3_aa: CASSGTGAEMAEAFF
cdr3_nt: TGTGCCAGCTCCGGGACAGGGGCAGAAATGGCTGAAGCTTTCTTT

j_call: TRBJ1-1
d_call: NA
v_call: TRBV3-1/TRBV3-2
clone_size: NA
cdr3_aa: CASSQAWEGPPLPNTEAFF
cdr3_nt: TGTGCCAGCAGCCAGGCCTGGGAGGGGCCGCCCCTACCGAACACTGAAGCTTTCTTT

j_call: TRBJ2-2
d_call: NA
v_call: TRBV18
clone_size: NA
cdr3_aa: CASSPIVENTGELFF
cdr3_nt: TGTGCCAGCTCACCCATTGTAGAGAACACCGGGGAGCTGTTTTTT

j_call: TRBJ1-3
d_call: NA
v_call: TRBV7-2
clone_size: NA
cdr3_aa: CASSPFGTRGNTIYF
cdr3_nt: TGTGCCAGCAGCCCATTTGGGACGCGAGGAAACACCATATATTTT

j_call: TRBJ2-2
d_call: NA
v_call: TRBV6-1
clone_size: NA
cdr3_aa: CASSGINRATNTGELFF
cdr3_nt: TGTGCCAGCAGTGGTATCAACAGGGCCACGAACACCGGGGAGCTGTTTTTT

j_call: TRBJ1-1
d_call: NA
v_call: TRBV27
clone_size: once
cdr3_aa: CASSPPPGKTRAEAFF
cdr3_nt: TGTGCCAGCAGCCCACCGCCAGGGAAAACCCGGGCTGAAGCTTTCTTT

j_call: TRBJ1-2
d_call: NA
v_call: TRBV5-1
clone_size: NA
cdr3_aa: CASSLEGGESYTF
cdr3_nt: TGCGCCAGCAGCTTGGAAGGAGGGGAGAGCTACACCTTC

j_call: TRBJ1-1
d_call: NA
v_call: TRBV30
clone_size: NA
cdr3_aa: CAWSYGAVGTEAFF
cdr3_nt: TGTGCCTGGAGTTACGGGGCCGTGGGGACTGAAGCTTTCTTT

j_call: TRBJ1-5
d_call: TRBD1
v_call: TRBV19
clone_size: few
cdr3_aa: CATKTGVPNQPQHF
cdr3_nt: TGTGCCACCAAAACAGGGGTTCCTAATCAGCCCCAGCATTTT

j_call: TRBJ1-3
d_call: NA
v_call: TRBV6-5
clone_size: NA
cdr3_aa: CASSLDFSGNTIYF
cdr3_nt: TGTGCCAGCAGTTTGGACTTCTCTGGAAACACCATATATTTT

j_call: TRBJ1-5
d_call: NA
v_call: TRBV15
clone_size: NA
cdr3_aa: CATSREGFQPQHF
cdr3_nt: TGTGCCACCAGCAGAGAGGGGTTTCAGCCCCAGCATTTT

j_call: TRBJ1-4
d_call: NA
v_call: TRBV7-2
clone_size: NA
cdr3_aa: CASSGTRGVANEKLFF
cdr3_nt: TGTGCCAGCAGCGGGACAAGGGGCGTCGCTAATGAAAAACTGTTTTTT

j_call: TRBJ2-6
d_call: NA
v_call: TRBV28
clone_size: once
cdr3_aa: CARGQFRSGANVLTF
cdr3_nt: TGTGCCAGAGGACAGTTCCGCTCTGGGGCCAACGTCCTGACTTTC

j_call: TRBJ2-4
d_call: TRBD2
v_call: TRBV7-2
clone_size: NA
cdr3_aa: CASSLQGGSVKNIQYF
cdr3_nt: TGTGCCAGCAGCTTACAGGGAGGGAGTGTCAAAAACATTCAGTACTTC

j_call: TRBJ1-6
d_call: TRBD1
v_call: TRBV10-3
clone_size: NA
cdr3_aa: CAIRPGTDNSPLHF
cdr3_nt: TGTGCCATCAGACCCGGGACAGATAATTCACCCCTCCACTTT

j_call: TRBJ2-7
d_call: TRBD2
v_call: TRBV19
clone_size: NA
cdr3_aa: CASSLAGSYEQYF
cdr3_nt: TGTGCCAGTAGCCTAGCGGGCTCCTACGAGCAGTACTTC

j_call: TRBJ1-6
d_call: NA
v_call: TRBV4-3
clone_size: NA
cdr3_aa: CASSQESQNSPLHF
cdr3_nt: TGCGCCAGCAGCCAAGAGTCACAGAATTCACCCCTCCACTTT

j_call: TRBJ2-2
d_call: NA
v_call: TRBV15
clone_size: NA
cdr3_aa: CATSRDRQQTGELFF
cdr3_nt: TGTGCCACCAGCAGAGATCGACAACAGACCGGGGAGCTGTTTTTT

j_call: TRBJ1-2
d_call: NA
v_call: TRBV3-1/TRBV3-2
clone_size: NA
cdr3_aa: CASSQNNYGYTF
cdr3_nt: TGTGCCAGCAGCCAAAATAACTATGGCTACACCTTC

j_call: TRBJ1-5
d_call: NA
v_call: TRBV19
clone_size: NA
cdr3_aa: CASNEVYQPQHF
cdr3_nt: TGTGCCAGTAACGAGGTTTATCAGCCCCAGCATTTT

j_call: TRBJ2-5
d_call: NA
v_call: TRBV6-5
clone_size: NA
cdr3_aa: CASCSAGFQETQYF
cdr3_nt: TGTGCCAGCTGCTCAGCTGGGTTTCAAGAGACCCAGTACTTC

j_call: TRBJ1-5
d_call: NA
v_call: TRBV3-1/TRBV3-2
clone_size: NA
cdr3_aa: CASSQGLGQPQHF
cdr3_nt: TGTGCCAGCAGCCAAGGGTTAGGACAGCCCCAGCATTTT

j_call: TRBJ2-1
d_call: NA
v_call: TRBV27
clone_size: NA
cdr3_aa: CASSFEGSSYNEQFF
cdr3_nt: TGTGCCAGCAGTTTTGAAGGGAGCTCCTACAATGAGCAGTTCTTC